A selection of T cell receptor beta chains follows, all from one sample in a study of shared T cell receptors in the human thymus. The method was immunoSEQ multiplex PCR; TCRdb's version includes in-frame clones alone and lacks a portion of them. Among roughly 410,000 clones listed, 95% were seen once. Sequenced material: thymocytes. These TCRs come from a human donor. CDR3s include the opening cysteine and the closing phenylalanine or tryptophan. A D gene is named only where the DNA matches it firmly. Only part of the rows carry a size: once, few, many, or a class if the clone is expanded.

d_gene,abundance,j_gene,v_gene,CDR3nt,CDR3aa
-,-,TRBJ2-7,TRBV27,TGTGCCAGCAGCTGGGGAGGGGGTCAAGAGCAGTACTTC,CASSWGGGQEQYF
-,-,TRBJ2-1,TRBV27,TGTGCCAGCAGTACCTCCTGCCCCTTCCGATGGGACGAGCAGTTCTTC,CASSTSCPFRWDEQFF
-,-,TRBJ1-1,TRBV6-4,TGTGCCAGCAACCTGACAGAAGCTTTCTTT,CASNLTEAFF
-,-,TRBJ2-7,TRBV7-2,TGTGCCAGCAGCTTGCCCCTGGGAGGTCACGAGCAGTACTTC,CASSLPLGGHEQYF
TRBD2,-,TRBJ2-1,TRBV29-1,TGCAGCGTTCGGACTAGCGGGAGGGCCGTACATGAGCAGTTCTTC,CSVRTSGRAVHEQFF
TRBD1,-,TRBJ2-5,TRBV5-1,TGCGCCAGCAGCTTGCGGGACAGGGTGAAGGAGACCCAGTACTTC,CASSLRDRVKETQYF
-,-,TRBJ2-5,TRBV25-1,TGTGCCAGCAGTGTGGGCCCCCAGGAGACCCAGTACTTC,CASSVGPQETQYF
-,-,TRBJ1-1,TRBV6-1,TGTGCCAGCAGTGAAGAGGGACGCAGCACTGAAGCTTTCTTT,CASSEEGRSTEAFF
-,-,TRBJ2-2,TRBV4-3,TGCGCCAGCAGCCTAAGGGTGTCATGGAACACCGGGGAGCTGTTTTTT,CASSLRVSWNTGELFF
TRBD1,-,TRBJ1-5,TRBV11-3,TGTGCCAGCAGCTATGGACAGGGGATCGTTGCGAGCAATCAGCCCCAGCATTTT,CASSYGQGIVASNQPQHF
-,-,TRBJ1-1,TRBV2,TGTGCCACTCAAGCAGAAGCTTTCTTT,CATQAEAFF
-,-,TRBJ2-1,TRBV28,TGTGCCAGCAGTTTATGGACTAGCTCCTACAATGAGCAGTTCTTC,CASSLWTSSYNEQFF
-,-,TRBJ2-1,TRBV28,TGTGCCAGCAGTTTTGAAGTCCGCGGGAATGAGCAGTTCTTC,CASSFEVRGNEQFF
-,-,TRBJ2-2,TRBV21-1,TGTGCCAGCAGCAACTGGGGGGCCGGGGAGCTGTTTTTT,CASSNWGAGELFF
TRBD2,-,TRBJ2-1,TRBV5-1,TGCGCCAGCAGCTTGGCCGGGAGGGGGATCTCCTACAATGAGCAGTTCTTC,CASSLAGRGISYNEQFF
TRBD1,-,TRBJ2-7,TRBV4-3,TGCGCCAGCAGCCAAGTCACCAACAGGGGGAGATACGAGCAGTACTTC,CASSQVTNRGRYEQYF
-,-,TRBJ2-6,TRBV30,TGTGCCTGGAGTGTAACGGACAGCCCATCTGGGGCCAACGTCCTGACTTTC,CAWSVTDSPSGANVLTF
-,-,TRBJ2-5,TRBV6-1,TGTGCCAGCAGTGCCTCGGCCTCGAAGTACTTC,CASSASASKYF
TRBD1,-,TRBJ2-7,TRBV10-3,TGTGCCATCAGGGAGACAGGGTCCTACGAGCAGTACTTC,CAIRETGSYEQYF
TRBD2,-,TRBJ2-3,TRBV2,TGTGCCAACCCCGGGACCCGACTAGCGGGATCCACAGATACGCAGTATTTT,CANPGTRLAGSTDTQYF
-,-,TRBJ2-3,TRBV4-1,TGCGCCAGCAGCCCTAAGGGGTCGCGTTCTAGCACAGATACGCAGTATTTT,CASSPKGSRSSTDTQYF
-,-,TRBJ2-1,TRBV28,TGTGCCAGCAGTTTACGCCCCCCCCAAGCGGGCAATGAGCAGTTCTTC,CASSLRPPQAGNEQFF
TRBD2,-,TRBJ2-1,TRBV5-1,TGCGCCAGCAGCCATGATAATAGCGGGAGCCAGATATACAATGAGCAGTTCTTC,CASSHDNSGSQIYNEQFF
TRBD2,-,TRBJ2-1,TRBV4-2,TGTGCCAGCAGCCAAAACCCTTGGACTAGCGGGAGTCTATACAATGAGCAGTTCTTC,CASSQNPWTSGSLYNEQFF
TRBD2,-,TRBJ2-7,TRBV11-2,TGTGCCAGCAGCTTAGATCTACTAGCGGGGGACCCCTACGAGCAGTACTTC,CASSLDLLAGDPYEQYF
TRBD1,-,TRBJ2-2,TRBV11-2,TGTGCCAGCAGCTTAGACACAGGGGGTCGCCACGGGGAGCTGTTTTTT,CASSLDTGGRHGELFF
TRBD1,-,TRBJ2-2,TRBV15,TGTGCCACGGGGGGACAGGGGCCGGCCGGGGAGCTGTTTTTT,CATGGQGPAGELFF
-,-,TRBJ1-3,TRBV5-8,TGTGCCAGCAGCTTGACGTTCTCTGGAAACACCATATATTTT,CASSLTFSGNTIYF
-,-,TRBJ2-7,TRBV28,TGTGCCAGCAGTTCGCCGAAAAGGGGGGAGGACTTC,CASSSPKRGEDF
-,-,TRBJ1-5,TRBV10-3,TGTGCCATCAGTGGTCAGGGGCATAGCAATCAGCCCCAGCATTTT,CAISGQGHSNQPQHF
TRBD2,-,TRBJ2-7,TRBV28,TGTGCCAGCAGTTTGGGCGGGAGGACAGCCGAGCAGTACTTC,CASSLGGRTAEQYF
-,-,TRBJ1-1,TRBV28,TGTGCCAGCAGTTCCCCGGGACAACCGAACACTGAAGCTTTCTTT,CASSSPGQPNTEAFF
TRBD2,-,TRBJ2-1,TRBV28,TGTGCCAGCAGGAGCCGTCAGGAGCCAGAAAAGCTAGCGGGAGGACCCCTCTCCTACAATGAGCAGTTCTTC,CASRSRQEPEKLAGGPLSYNEQFF
-,-,TRBJ1-4,TRBV6-5,TGTGCCAGCAGGGGGGGAACTAATGAAAAACTGTTTTTT,CASRGGTNEKLFF
TRBD2,-,TRBJ2-7,TRBV11-2,TGTGCCAGCAGCTTAGCGGGGACTAGCGGGAACCCCACCTACGAGCAGTACTTC,CASSLAGTSGNPTYEQYF
-,once,TRBJ1-1,TRBV30,TGTGCCTCTACCCTTACTCACACGGAGAACACTGAAGCTTTCTTT,CASTLTHTENTEAFF
-,-,TRBJ2-2,TRBV28,TGTGCCAGCAGTCTATTAGGGTCGACGAACACCGGGGAGCTGTTTTTT,CASSLLGSTNTGELFF
-,-,TRBJ1-1,TRBV6-5,TGTGCCAGCAGTTACTCGGGGTACAATGAAGCTTTCTTT,CASSYSGYNEAFF
-,-,TRBJ1-2,TRBV10-3,TGTGCCATCAGTGGGATCCGGCAGGGCGAAAGAGGCTACACCTTC,CAISGIRQGERGYTF
-,-,TRBJ2-3,TRBV25-1,TGTGCCAGCCGCAGCACTTCGTCAGATACGCAGTATTTT,CASRSTSSDTQYF
-,-,TRBJ1-1,TRBV6-5,TGTGCCAGCAGTAGCTTTTGGGGTGTCGGAAGGGCTTTCTTT,CASSSFWGVGRAFF
TRBD1,-,TRBJ1-4,TRBV27,TGTGCCAGCAGGGACCTCCCAGGGGGGGCTAATGAAAAACTGTTTTTT,CASRDLPGGANEKLFF
TRBD1,-,TRBJ1-5,TRBV10-3,TGTGCCATCAGGGGACAGGATAGCAATCAGCCCCAGCATTTT,CAIRGQDSNQPQHF
-,-,TRBJ2-1,TRBV29-1,TGCAGCGCCCGCCGACAGGACCGCTTCTACAATGAGCAGTTCTTC,CSARRQDRFYNEQFF
-,once,TRBJ2-3,TRBV6-4,TGTGCCAGCAGTGTTGGCGGACCAGATACGCAGTATTTT,CASSVGGPDTQYF
-,-,TRBJ2-2,TRBV28,TGTGCCAGCAGTTTATACACACCCCACCCCCAGATAACGAACACCGGGGAGCTGTTTTTT,CASSLYTPHPQITNTGELFF
-,-,TRBJ2-3,TRBV25-1,TGTGCCAGCAGTGAAGGGATCCACGGTCCAGATACGCAGTATTTT,CASSEGIHGPDTQYF
TRBD2,-,TRBJ2-2,TRBV28,TGTGCCAGCAGTCCGGGACTACCAAGGACCGGGGAGCTGTTTTTT,CASSPGLPRTGELFF
TRBD1,-,TRBJ1-5,TRBV7-9,TGTGCCAGCAGCCCTTTGGGCCGGGACAGGGGGGATAGCAATCAGCCCCAGCATTTT,CASSPLGRDRGDSNQPQHF
-,once,TRBJ2-3,TRBV28,TGTGCCAGCTTCCCAGCGGGTGACGCAGATACGCAGTATTTT,CASFPAGDADTQYF